The T cell receptor (beta chain) described here comes from a study of blood T cells in healthy people across ages. General study findings and limits: PBMCs left unsorted prevented a conclusive naive versus antigen-experienced comparison.

The germline V and J ends were trimmed by 5 bases and 2 bases, with 10 bases remaining between them. Germline CDR1 reads KGHSH; CDR2 reads LQKENI. The CDR3 runs to 13 residues. A second roughly 7 to 11 cycle PCR used barcoded and J-beta primers. Every individual sample yielded 2.5 million or more paired-end reads (each containing CDR3). TCRdb itself ran the 5' RACE reads through MiXCR, one entry per CDR3 protein. The sample lists approximately 700,000 distinct CDR3 sequences; less than 40% were seen once. Comments on this clonotype: The target antigen is unknown.

Every sample had a minimum of 6.5 million PBMCs isolated. The rearrangement links TRBV18 to TRBJ2-7; unclear D gene. This TCR was sampled from an elderly woman in good health. The material sequenced was blood. CDR3 sequence reads: CASSTANTYEQYF. The CDR3 DNA is TGTGCCAGCTCAACGGCAAATACCTACGAGCAGTACTTC.